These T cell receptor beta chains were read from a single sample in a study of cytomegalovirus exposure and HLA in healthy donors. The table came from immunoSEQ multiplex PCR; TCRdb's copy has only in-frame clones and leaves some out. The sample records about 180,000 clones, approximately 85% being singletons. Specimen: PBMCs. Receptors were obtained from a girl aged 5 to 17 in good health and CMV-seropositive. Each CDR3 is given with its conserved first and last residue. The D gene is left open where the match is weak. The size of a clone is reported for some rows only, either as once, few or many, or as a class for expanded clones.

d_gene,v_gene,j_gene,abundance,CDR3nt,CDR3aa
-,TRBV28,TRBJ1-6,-,TGTGCCAGCTCAAAGCGGCGGAATAATTCACCCCTCCACTTT,CASSKRRNNSPLHF
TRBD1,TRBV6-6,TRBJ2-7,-,TGTGCCACGGGGGGACAGGGGGAGCCCTACGAGCAGTACTTC,CATGGQGEPYEQYF
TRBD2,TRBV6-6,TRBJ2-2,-,TGTGCCAGCAGTGTACTAGCGGGGTCACCCGGGGAGCTGTTTTTT,CASSVLAGSPGELFF
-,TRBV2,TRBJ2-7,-,TGTGCCAGCACCAAGCCAGGGGTCCGGGGTGAGCAGTACTTC,CASTKPGVRGEQYF
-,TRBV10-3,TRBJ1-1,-,TGTGCCATCAGCCTAGGAACAACGAACACTGAAGCTTTCTTT,CAISLGTTNTEAFF
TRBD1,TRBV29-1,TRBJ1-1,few,TGCAGCGTTGGACAGGGGGAGAGGGTTAACACTGAAGCTTTCTTT,CSVGQGERVNTEAFF
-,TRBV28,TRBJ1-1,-,TGTGCCAGCAGTTTTCGGGGAACCACTGAAGCTTTCTTT,CASSFRGTTEAFF
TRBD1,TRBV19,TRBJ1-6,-,TGTGCCAGTAGCGACAGGGCTGTATCACCCCTCCACTTT,CASSDRAVSPLHF
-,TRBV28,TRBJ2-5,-,TGTGCCAGCAGCGCCGGGGAGACCCAGTACTTC,CASSAGETQYF
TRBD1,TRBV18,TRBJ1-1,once,TGTGCCAGCTCACCACCCGGGACAGGGGGCACTGAAGCTTTCTTT,CASSPPGTGGTEAFF
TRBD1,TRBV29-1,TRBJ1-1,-,TGCAGCGGCAGAGAGGGGGCAGAAGCTTTCTTT,CSGREGAEAFF
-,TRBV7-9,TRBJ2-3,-,TGTGCCAGCAGAGACACAGGGGATACGCAGTATTTT,CASRDTGDTQYF
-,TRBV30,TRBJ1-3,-,TGTGCCTGGAGAAGAACCGGGAGCTCTGGAAACACCATATATTTT,CAWRRTGSSGNTIYF
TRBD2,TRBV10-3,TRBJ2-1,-,TGTGCCATCAGTGAGACTTCTCTAGCGGGGGGGATCAGGGATGAGCAGTTCTTC,CAISETSLAGGIRDEQFF
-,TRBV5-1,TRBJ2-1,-,TGCGCCAGCAGTCTACTAGCCTCCAAATCCAATGAGCAGTTCTTC,CASSLLASKSNEQFF